A selection of T cell receptor beta chains follows, all from one sample in a study of shared clonotypes between healthy human individuals. Profiled with immunoSEQ multiplex PCR; TCRdb holds only in-frame clones, not every one. The sample holds roughly 2,300,000 clones; just under 95% are singletons and the top ten take approximately 0.39%. What was sequenced was naive CD4+ T cells from PBMCs. These receptors originate from a man aged 18 to 30 in good health. Some clones in this sample may be carry-over from other donors' samples. Both conserved end residues are part of each CDR3. A D gene is named only where the DNA matches it firmly. The listing skips clone size in some rows; elsewhere it reads once, few, many or a size class.

J: TRBJ1-5
D: TRBD1
V: TRBV11-2
length: 15
size: NA
DNA: TGTGCCAGCAGCACCGACAGGGGAACATACCAGCCCCAGCATTTT
CDR3: CASSTDRGTYQPQHF

J: TRBJ2-1
D: TRBD2
V: TRBV5-4
length: 16
size: NA
DNA: TGTGCCAGCAGCTTGGCCTTGACTAGCGGCTACAATGAGCAGTTCTTC
CDR3: CASSLALTSGYNEQFF

J: TRBJ2-3
D: TRBD2
V: TRBV11-2
length: 16
size: NA
DNA: TGTGCCAGCAGCTTGCCTAGCGGGAGTAGGGCAGATACGCAGTATTTT
CDR3: CASSLPSGSRADTQYF

J: TRBJ2-3
D: NA
V: TRBV6-5
length: 13
size: NA
DNA: TGTGCCAGCACCCAACCGGGCACAGATACGCAGTATTTT
CDR3: CASTQPGTDTQYF

J: TRBJ2-7
D: TRBD2
V: TRBV19
length: 14
size: NA
DNA: TGTGCCAGTAGGCCCCTAGCGGGATATGGGGAGCAGTACTTC
CDR3: CASRPLAGYGEQYF

J: TRBJ2-1
D: NA
V: TRBV4-1
length: 17
size: NA
DNA: TGCGCCAGCAGCCAAGTGCACTCGGGAAGGGGTGGCGATGAGCAGTTCTTC
CDR3: CASSQVHSGRGGDEQFF

J: TRBJ2-7
D: NA
V: TRBV5-1
length: 15
size: NA
DNA: TGCGCCAGCAGCTTGGGACCGGACAGCTCCTACGAGCAGTACTTC
CDR3: CASSLGPDSSYEQYF

J: TRBJ2-3
D: NA
V: TRBV5-1
length: 14
size: NA
DNA: TGCGCCAGCAGCTCCCGGGCAGCCACAGATACGCAGTATTTT
CDR3: CASSSRAATDTQYF

J: TRBJ2-7
D: NA
V: TRBV6-5
length: 12
size: once
DNA: TGTGCCAGCAGTTCCGGGTACAACGAGCAGTACTTC
CDR3: CASSSGYNEQYF

J: TRBJ2-2
D: TRBD1
V: TRBV11-1
length: 16
size: NA
DNA: TGTGCCAGCAGCTCGGACAGGGGTTGGGACACCGGGGAGCTGTTTTTT
CDR3: CASSSDRGWDTGELFF

J: TRBJ1-1
D: NA
V: TRBV19
length: 13
size: NA
DNA: TGTGCCAGTAGCATACGGGAGAACACTGAAGCTTTCTTT
CDR3: CASSIRENTEAFF

J: TRBJ2-1
D: TRBD2
V: TRBV2
length: 15
size: NA
DNA: TGTGCCACCAGCTATGATAGCGGGTCGTACAATGAGCAGTTCTTC
CDR3: CATSYDSGSYNEQFF

J: TRBJ1-5
D: TRBD1
V: TRBV13
length: 14
size: NA
DNA: TGTGCCAGCAGCCAACGGGACAGGGGCCAGCCCCAGCATTTT
CDR3: CASSQRDRGQPQHF

J: TRBJ2-1
D: NA
V: TRBV9
length: 15
size: once
DNA: TGTGCCAGCAGCGCTCGTCCCGGAATTTACAATGAGCAGTTCTTC
CDR3: CASSARPGIYNEQFF

J: TRBJ2-7
D: TRBD1
V: TRBV9
length: 16
size: NA
DNA: TGTGCCAGCAGCCTAAGGGGGGACAGGGGATCCTCCGAGCAGTACTTC
CDR3: CASSLRGDRGSSEQYF

J: TRBJ2-4
D: TRBD2
V: TRBV28
length: 15
size: NA
DNA: TGTGCCAGCAGTCTTCCGACTAGCGGGGGGAACATTCAGTACTTC
CDR3: CASSLPTSGGNIQYF

J: TRBJ2-1
D: TRBD2
V: TRBV5-1
length: 18
size: NA
DNA: TGCGCCAGCGCCCAAGGTTCGCATTTACTAGCGGGAGGGAATGAGCAGTTCTTC
CDR3: CASAQGSHLLAGGNEQFF

J: TRBJ2-7
D: NA
V: TRBV7-9
length: 15
size: NA
DNA: TGTGCCAGCAGCTTCAGTACTGGCCGGACCTACGAGCAGTACTTC
CDR3: CASSFSTGRTYEQYF

J: TRBJ2-1
D: NA
V: TRBV5-1
length: 13
size: NA
DNA: TGCGCCAGCAGCAGGGGGATAAACAATGAGCAGTTCTTC
CDR3: CASSRGINNEQFF

J: TRBJ2-7
D: NA
V: TRBV7-6
length: 12
size: NA
DNA: TGTGCCAGCAGCTTAGGAAGCTACGAGCAGTACTTC
CDR3: CASSLGSYEQYF

J: TRBJ1-1
D: NA
V: TRBV7-9
length: 16
size: NA
DNA: TGTGCCAGCAGCTTAGGGGCAGGTAGGGATGACACTGAAGCTTTCTTT
CDR3: CASSLGAGRDDTEAFF

J: TRBJ2-7
D: TRBD2
V: TRBV4-3
length: 19
size: NA
DNA: TGCGCCAGCAGCCAATCGCCGTACAGAGGACTAGCGGGAAGGAGCGAGCAGTACTTC
CDR3: CASSQSPYRGLAGRSEQYF

J: TRBJ1-5
D: NA
V: TRBV7-2
length: 15
size: NA
DNA: TGTGCCAGCAGCTTTTTGGGAAGGGGAAATCAGCCCCAGCATTTT
CDR3: CASSFLGRGNQPQHF

J: TRBJ2-1
D: NA
V: TRBV19
length: 16
size: NA
DNA: TGTGCCAGTAGTATAATCGGGTCCCCACTCTACAATGAGCAGTTCTTC
CDR3: CASSIIGSPLYNEQFF

J: TRBJ2-5
D: TRBD1
V: TRBV9
length: 15
size: once
DNA: TGTGCCAGCAGCGTAGTAGGGGGCCCTCAAGAGACCCAGTACTTC
CDR3: CASSVVGGPQETQYF

J: TRBJ2-1
D: TRBD2
V: TRBV7-2
length: 14
size: NA
DNA: TGTGCCAGCAGCCCAGGACTAGCCTACAATGAGCAGTTCTTC
CDR3: CASSPGLAYNEQFF

J: TRBJ2-5
D: NA
V: TRBV5-1
length: 15
size: NA
DNA: TGCGCCAGCAGCCCGGACCCACGCTTCGGGGAGACCCAGTACTTC
CDR3: CASSPDPRFGETQYF

J: TRBJ2-7
D: NA
V: TRBV9
length: 15
size: NA
DNA: TGTGCCAGCAGCTCCCAAGGGGGGGAGTCCTACGAGCAGTACTTC
CDR3: CASSSQGGESYEQYF

J: TRBJ2-3
D: NA
V: TRBV7-3
length: 14
size: NA
DNA: TGTGCCAGCAGCTTAGGGGTTAGCGGAGATACGCAGTATTTT
CDR3: CASSLGVSGDTQYF

J: TRBJ1-1
D: TRBD1
V: TRBV5-1
length: 15
size: NA
DNA: TGCGCCAGCAGCCCGGAGGCAGGGGGCCCGGCTGAAGCTTTCTTT
CDR3: CASSPEAGGPAEAFF

J: TRBJ2-7
D: TRBD1
V: TRBV18
length: 12
size: once
DNA: TGTGCCAGCTCAAAAACAGGGGACGAGCAGTACTTC
CDR3: CASSKTGDEQYF

J: TRBJ1-2
D: NA
V: TRBV18
length: 17
size: NA
DNA: TGTGCCAGCTCCCCCCGGCAAACGACAACCGGGGGCTATGGCTACACCTTC
CDR3: CASSPRQTTTGGYGYTF

J: TRBJ2-5
D: NA
V: TRBV5-6
length: 11
size: NA
DNA: TGTGCCAGCAGTAGTATGGAGACCCAGTACTTC
CDR3: CASSSMETQYF

J: TRBJ2-7
D: TRBD1
V: TRBV5-1
length: 15
size: NA
DNA: TGCGCCAGCAGCCTTTCATTTGGACAGGGGAACGAGCAGTACTTC
CDR3: CASSLSFGQGNEQYF

J: TRBJ2-1
D: NA
V: TRBV2
length: 13
size: NA
DNA: TGTGCCAGCAGTGCGTCGGAGGACAGTGAGCAGTTCTTC
CDR3: CASSASEDSEQFF

J: TRBJ1-2
D: NA
V: TRBV7-3
length: 14
size: once
DNA: TGTGCCAGCAGTCTGGTCCCTAGGGTGGGGGGCTACACCTTC
CDR3: CASSLVPRVGGYTF

J: TRBJ2-5
D: TRBD2
V: TRBV9
length: 13
size: NA
DNA: TGTGCCAGCAGCGGGCAGGGAGGGGAGACCCAGTACTTC
CDR3: CASSGQGGETQYF